Below are 32 T cell receptor beta chains sequenced from a single sample in a study of T cells in Graves' hyperthyroidism and ophthalmopathy. What was amplified from RNA transcripts were TCR beta CDR3 regions. First-round RT-PCR of the TCR CDR3 relied on the HTBI primer set. TCRdb fed the multiplex PCR reads into MiXCR, producing one record per CDR3 protein. The sample carries approximately 250,000 distinct CDR3 sequences, around 25% recorded once. Sequences were obtained from blood. The origin of the receptors is a woman aged 40-49 years with Graves' ophthalmopathy.

The V and J genes are TRBV7-8 and TRBJ2-5, with D tentatively TRBD1 (6 bases). The CDR3 has 15 residues. V was trimmed by 5 bases and J by 2 bases, leaving 15 bases between them. CDR1 SGHVS and CDR2 FQNEAQ come from the germline V gene. For the CDR3, the DNA is TGTGCCAGCAGCCCAATTCCCGGACAGCAAGAGACCCAGTACTTC. Its protein is CASSPIPGQQETQYF. Full variable domain (outside the CDR3, taken from reference TRBV7-8 and TRBJ2-5): GAGVSQSPRYKVAKRGQDVALRCDPISGHVSLFWYQQALGQGPEFLTYFQNEAQLDKSGLPSDRFFAERPEGSVSTLKIQRTQQEDSAVYLCASSPIPGQQETQYFGPGTRLLVL.

This clonotype has at least ten counts. The chain has TRBV2 and TRBJ2-7; D is ambiguous. The CDR3 spans 15 residues. V was pared by 5 bases and J by 3 bases, with 17 bases between. Per the germline V gene, CDR1 is SNHLY and CDR2 is FYNNEI. CDR3 residues: CASSSAGPTGYEQYF. For the CDR3, the DNA is TGTGCCAGCAGTTCTGCCGGGCCCACTGGCTACGAGCAGTACTTC.

This clonotype was seen at least ten times. The chain links TRBV19 to TRBJ1-2, with D hard to call. Trimming took off 9 bases at V and 4 bases at J, with 24 bases between the two ends. There are 16 residues in the CDR3. Germline CDR1 and CDR2: LNHDA and SQIVND (reference sequence). DNA for the CDR3: TGTGCCAGCACCCCACGGCCCACCGGTGGGGTCTATGGCTACACCTTC. As protein: CASTPRPTGGVYGYTF.

The chain is built from TRBV2 and TRBJ2-5, with D perhaps assigned TRBD1 or TRBD2 (5 bases each). This CDR3 has 15 amino acids. Trimming took off 3 bases at V and 1 base at J, with 12 bases between the two ends. Germline CDR1 and CDR2: SNHLY and FYNNEI. The CDR3 DNA is TGTGCCAGCAGTGATCAGGGAGCGAGCCAAGAGACCCAGTACTTC. Protein sequence: CASSDQGASQETQYF.

The chain uses TRBV12-3 or TRBV12-4 and TRBJ2-5; TRBD2 agrees at 9 bases. With 7 bases clipped from V and 5 bases from J, the junction kept 11 bases outside the gene matches. The CDR3 covers 15 residues. The CDR3 sequence: CASNGAGGGGETQYF. DNA of the CDR3: TGTGCCAGCAACGGAGCGGGAGGCGGCGGGGAGACCCAGTACTTC.

This clonotype was counted at least ten times. The chain is built from TRBV6-2 or TRBV6-3 and TRBJ1-5; D may be TRBD1 (6 bases). Germline values: CDR1 MNHEY, CDR2 SVGEGT. The CDR3 runs to 14 residues. Trimming removed 5 bases from V and 9 bases from J, with 17 bases in between. CDR3 DNA sequence: TGTGCCAGCAGTACTACAGGGCTATCCTGGCCCCAGCATTTT. Its protein is CASSTTGLSWPQHF.

This clonotype was counted ten times or more. Written as DNA, the CDR3 is TGTGCCACCAGTGGTCCGCAGGGTTACGAGCAGTACTTC. This gives the protein CATSGPQGYEQYF. The rearrangement uses TRBV24-1 and TRBJ2-7; weak D call: TRBD1 (5 bases). The ends were cut back, 5 bases at V and 4 bases at J, with 11 bases in the middle. The CDR3 runs 13 residues. Germline V lookup: CDR1 KGHDR, CDR2 SFDVKD.

This clonotype was found many times. The V gene is TRBV7-2, the J gene TRBJ2-7, with D perhaps TRBD2 (7 bases). CDR3 length: 15 amino acids. The germline V and J ends were trimmed by 1 base and 5 bases, with 15 bases remaining between them. Germline CDR1 SGHTA, CDR2 FQGNSA. CDR3 in DNA: TGTGCCAGCAGCTTAGTGGGGGGGGCATTAAACGAGCAGTACTTC. Amino acids: CASSLVGGALNEQYF.

This clonotype showed up many times. The chain employs TRBV3-1 and TRBJ2-5; D call uncertain. The CDR3 extends over 15 amino acids. The V and J ends lost 2 bases and 0 bases respectively, with 10 bases between them. Germline-derived CDR1 and CDR2 are LGHDT and YNNKEL (reference sequence). CDR3 nucleotides: TGTGCCAGCAGCCAAATCCCGATGTACCAAGAGACCCAGTACTTC. Translation: CASSQIPMYQETQYF.

Regarding this clonotype: This may be a read error: a much more frequent sequence differs by one nucleotide. V and J are TRBV4-1 and TRBJ2-7; 7 nucleotides align to TRBD1. The germline gives CDR1 MGHRA, CDR2 YSYEKL. This CDR3 contains 17 residues. V trimming: 3 bases; J trimming: 6 bases; junction bases outside the gene matches: 17. CDR3 sequence: CASSQHLPGTALGEQYF. The DNA of the CDR3 is TGCGCCAGCAGCCAGCATCTTCCCGGGACAGCGCTCGGCGAGCAGTACTTC.

The gene calls are TRBV12-3 or TRBV12-4 and TRBJ2-7; perhaps TRBD2 as D (5 bases). Trimming shortened V by 8 bases and J by 3 bases, and 14 bases separated the two germline ends. This CDR3 is built from 13 residues. The CDR3 DNA reads TGTGCCAGCTCGAGGGCCACTCTCTACGAGCAGTACTTC. This encodes CASSRATLYEQYF.

This clonotype turned up a few times. A read error may explain this, as a much larger clone is one base away. The chain uses TRBV20-1 and TRBJ2-5; a possible D gene is TRBD2 (5 bases). V was pared by 7 bases and J by 5 bases, with 17 bases between. The CDR3 is 13 amino acids. Germline CDR1 and CDR2: DFQATT and SNEGSKA (reference sequence). In DNA form, the CDR3 reads TGCAGTGTGCTACCCGGGTCGGGGGAGACCCAGTACTTC. Its protein is CSVLPGSGETQYF.

The CDR3 coding sequence is TGTGCCATCAGTGAGAGGGTCTACGAGCAGTACTTC. It specifies CAISERVYEQYF. V gene TRBV10-3 combines with J gene TRBJ2-7; D is undetermined. Trimming pared 2 bases from V and 3 bases from J, leaving 5 bases between. The CDR3 is made up of 12 amino acids. Germline V gene sequence: CDR1 ENHRY, CDR2 SYGVKD.

The CDR3 spells CASSQEISQDIYEQYF. DNA for the CDR3: TGTGCCAGCAGCCAAGAAATTTCCCAAGATATTTACGAGCAGTACTTC. The V gene is TRBV4-2, the J gene TRBJ2-7; D unclear. The CDR3 has 16 amino acids. Deletions cut 0 bases from V and 4 bases from J, with 16 bases between. Looked up from germline, CDR1 is LGHNA and CDR2 is YNFKEQ.

This clonotype was recorded many times. J is TRBJ2-5 and V is TRBV29-1; D gene uncertain. There are 11 residues in the CDR3. Per germline, CDR1 SQVTM and CDR2 ANQGSEA. The V and J ends lost 3 bases and 3 bases respectively, with 5 bases between them. CDR3 protein: CSVDRKETQYF. CDR3 nucleotides: TGCAGCGTTGACAGGAAAGAGACCCAGTACTTC.

The chain recombines TRBV7-8 with TRBJ2-5, with 8 bases fitting TRBD2. From germline, CDR1 is SGHVS and CDR2 FQNEAQ. V dropped 5 bases and J dropped 3; count of bases not matched to a gene: 14. The CDR3 is 17 residues long. CDR3 residues: CASSAGWASGRKETQYF. The CDR3 bases are TGTGCCAGCAGCGCCGGGTGGGCTAGCGGGCGCAAAGAGACCCAGTACTTC.

This clonotype was observed at least ten times. The chain links TRBV18 to TRBJ2-6; no clear D. The V end lost 2 bases, the J end lost 0 bases, and 2 bases lay between the germline ends. This CDR3 spans 14 amino acids. Germline assignment: CDR1 KGHSH and CDR2 LQKENI. CDR3 protein: CASSPGSGANVLTF. CDR3 coding DNA: TGTGCCAGCTCACCAGGCTCTGGGGCCAACGTCCTGACTTTC.

This clonotype was seen ten or more times. This chain links TRBV24-1 with TRBJ1-2; TRBD1 matches 9 bases. Germline CDR1 and CDR2: KGHDR and SFDVKD. This CDR3 region has 13 residues. The J segment lost 6 bases and the V segment lost 5 bases, leaving 3 bases of the junction unmatched. The chain's CDR3 is CATSGWDRDGYTF. In DNA form, the CDR3 reads TGTGCCACCAGTGGATGGGACAGGGATGGCTACACCTTC.

At least ten counts were recorded for this clonotype. The genes are TRBV20-1 and TRBJ2-7; D may be TRBD2 (5 bases). V lost 3 bases and J 1 base, leaving 10 bases between the germline ends. Looked up from germline, CDR1 is DFQATT and CDR2 is SNEGSKA (reference sequence). The CDR3 covers 13 residues. CDR3 amino acids: CSASLAYSYEQYF. The DNA of the CDR3 is TGCAGTGCTAGCCTAGCTTATTCCTACGAGCAGTACTTC.

Details on this clonotype: This may come from a read error, since a much larger clone is one base off. The V call is TRBV4-1, the J call TRBJ1-3, with D hard to call. Germline values: CDR1 MGHRA, CDR2 YSYEKL. There are 18 residues in the CDR3. The CDR3 region has the DNA TGCGCCAGCAGCCAATTACCGCTTGACGGGATCTCTGGAAACATCATATATTTT. It yields the protein CASSQLPLDGISGNIIYF.

There are many counts of this clonotype. The chain is built from TRBV18 and TRBJ2-4, with TRBD2 identical over 12 bases. Germline assignment: CDR1 KGHSH and CDR2 LQKENI. The CDR3 is made up of 18 amino acids. The junction had 6 bases not matched to a gene; V was cut back by 3 bases and J by 0 bases. This CDR3 is CASSPRTSGNQAKNIQYF. The CDR3 DNA reads as TGTGCCAGCTCACCCCGGACTAGCGGGAATCAAGCCAAAAACATTCAGTACTTC. The full variable domain, in which reference TRBV18 and TRBJ2-4 provide the parts outside the CDR3, is NAGVMQNPRHLVRRRGQEARLRCSPMKGHSHVYWYRQLPEEGLKFMVYLQKENIIDESGMPKERFSAEFPKEGPSILRIQQVVRGDSAAYFCASSPRTSGNQAKNIQYFGAGTRLSVL.

This clonotype was seen many times. The CDR3 DNA reads TGTGCCAGCAGCCAAGAAGTAACATCGGGCTATGGCTACACCTTC. Its protein is CASSQEVTSGYGYTF. The V gene is TRBV3-1, the J gene TRBJ1-2; D is undetermined. Trimming took 0 bases from V and 4 from J, leaving 12 bases between them. The CDR3 spans 15 residues. The germline V gene has CDR1 LGHDT and CDR2 YNNKEL (reference sequence).

As regards this clonotype: The CDR3 does not end in the conserved phenylalanine or tryptophan, so this is likely a read error. V and J are TRBV7-9 and TRBJ1-1; no reliable D call. CDR3 length: 15 amino acids. Germline CDR1 and CDR2: SEHNR and FQNEAQ (reference sequence). V was shortened by 2 bases and J by 1 base, with 11 bases between the two germline ends. CDR3 region: CASSLRRLENTEAFL. The CDR3 coding sequence is TGTGCCAGCAGCTTACGTAGGTTGGAGAACACTGAAGCTTTCCTT.

This clonotype was seen at least ten times. The chain uses TRBV18 and TRBJ2-7; D is possibly TRBD2 (6 bases). Germline V lookup: CDR1 KGHSH, CDR2 LQKENI. The CDR3 loop spans 14 amino acids. Trimming took off 2 bases at V and 1 base at J, with 9 bases between the two ends. The CDR3 spells CASSPVGLSYEQYF. CDR3 coding DNA: TGTGCCAGCTCACCAGTGGGACTTTCCTACGAGCAGTACTTC.

This clonotype was counted ten times or more. The chain couples TRBV9 to TRBJ1-2, with 9 bases that match TRBD1. Germline assignment: CDR1 SGDLS and CDR2 YYNGEE. J was trimmed by 8 bases and V by 0 bases; bases with no gene match: 8. CDR3 size: 15 residues. The CDR3 protein is CASSVGFGTGSGYTF. The CDR3 DNA sequence: TGTGCCAGCAGCGTAGGGTTCGGGACAGGGAGCGGCTACACCTTC.

Many counts were recorded for this clonotype. The genes are TRBV30 and TRBJ1-2, with TRBD1 matching over 9 bases. The CDR3 has 14 residues. V was pared by 5 bases and J by 5 bases, with 9 bases of the junction left unmatched. CDR1 GTSNPN and CDR2 SVGIG come from the germline V gene (reference sequence). The CDR3 region has the DNA TGTGCCTGGGACTACAGGGGGCGTCGGTATGGCTACACCTTC. It translates to CAWDYRGRRYGYTF.

This clonotype was observed many times. The chain couples TRBV6-5 to TRBJ2-7, with D hard to call. CDR1 and CDR2 from the germline V gene are MNHEY and SVGAGI. V was shortened by 4 bases and J by 5 bases, with 12 bases between the two germline ends. The CDR3 totals 13 residues. CDR3 DNA: TGTGCCAGCAGTTCCGTCGATGCTAACGAGCAGTACTTC. It specifies CASSSVDANEQYF.

This clonotype was seen repeatedly, ten times or more. CDR3 in DNA: TGTGCCAGCAGCGTAAGAGGGGGAACTGGAAACACCATATATTTT. Protein product: CASSVRGGTGNTIYF. The rearrangement uses TRBV5-6 and TRBJ1-3; maybe TRBD1 (6 bases). Trimming stripped 4 bases from V and 2 bases from J, with 13 bases between. CDR1 and CDR2 from the germline V gene are SGHDT and YYEEEE. CDR3 length: 15 amino acids.

V and J are TRBV6-2 or TRBV6-3 and TRBJ2-5; 13 positions match TRBD2. CDR1 is MNHEY, CDR2 SVGEGT, per germline. Germline trimming cut 0 bases from V and 3 bases from J; bases unmatched to any gene: 10. The CDR3 contains 19 residues. The CDR3 DNA sequence: TGTGCCAGCAGTTACTCGGATGGGGTCGGGACTAGCGGGGAAGAGACCCAGTACTTC. Its protein is CASSYSDGVGTSGEETQYF.

This rearrangement joins TRBV9 to TRBJ1-1; D is undetermined. CDR1 and CDR2 (germline): SGDLS, YYNGEE. The V end lost 0 bases, the J end lost 7 bases, and 13 bases lay between the germline ends. The length of the CDR3 is 14 residues. The chain's CDR3 is CASSVDGAGFEAFF. In DNA form, the CDR3 reads TGTGCCAGCAGCGTAGATGGAGCCGGATTTGAAGCTTTCTTT.

In its sample, this clonotype was seen many times. The chain's CDR3 is CASRDDQGALYGYTF. The CDR3 nucleotides read TGTGCCAGCAGAGACGACCAAGGGGCGCTTTATGGCTACACCTTC. The chain joins TRBV6-1 to TRBJ1-2; possibly TRBD1 for D (5 bases). The CDR3 has 15 amino acids. The ends were cut back, 6 bases at V and 5 bases at J, with 19 bases in the middle. CDR1 and CDR2 from the germline V gene are MNHNS and SASEGT.

The chain links TRBV7-2 to TRBJ2-7; TRBD1 aligns across 10 bases. V dropped 4 bases and J dropped 4; count of bases not matched to a gene: 7. This CDR3 has 15 amino acids. CDR1 is SGHTA and CDR2 is FQGNSA in the germline V gene. As DNA, the CDR3 is TGTGCCAGCAGCTCAAACCGGGACAGGGGTTACGAGCAGTACTTC. Translation gives CASSSNRDRGYEQYF.